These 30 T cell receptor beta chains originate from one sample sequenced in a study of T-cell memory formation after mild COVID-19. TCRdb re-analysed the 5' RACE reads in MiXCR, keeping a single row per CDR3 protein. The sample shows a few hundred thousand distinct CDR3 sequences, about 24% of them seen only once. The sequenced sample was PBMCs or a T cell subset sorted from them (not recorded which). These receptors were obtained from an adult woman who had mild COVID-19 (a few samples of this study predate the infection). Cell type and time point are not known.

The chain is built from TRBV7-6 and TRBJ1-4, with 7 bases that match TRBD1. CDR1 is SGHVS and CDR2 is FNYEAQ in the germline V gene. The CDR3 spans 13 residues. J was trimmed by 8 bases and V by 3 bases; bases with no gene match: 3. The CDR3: CASSFGQAEKLFF. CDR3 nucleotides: TGTGCCAGCAGCTTCGGACAGGCGGAAAAACTGTTTTTT.

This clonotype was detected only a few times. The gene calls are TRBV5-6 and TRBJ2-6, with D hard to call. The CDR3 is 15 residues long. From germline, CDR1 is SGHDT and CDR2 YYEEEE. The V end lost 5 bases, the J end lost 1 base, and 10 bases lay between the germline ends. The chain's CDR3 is CASRLLSSGANVLTF. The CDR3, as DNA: TGTGCCAGCAGGCTCCTCAGTTCTGGGGCCAACGTCCTGACTTTC.

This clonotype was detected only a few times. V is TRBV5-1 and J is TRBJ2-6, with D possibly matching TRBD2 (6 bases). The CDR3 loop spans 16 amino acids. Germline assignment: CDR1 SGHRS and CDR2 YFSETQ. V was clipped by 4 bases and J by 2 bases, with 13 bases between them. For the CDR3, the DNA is TGCGCCAGCAGCCCGTTGGGCGGGGCTGGGGCCAACGTCCTGACTTTC. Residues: CASSPLGGAGANVLTF.

The CDR3 is CASSEMRGNTEAFF. CDR3 sequence (DNA): TGTGCCAGCAGTGAGATGAGAGGGAACACTGAAGCTTTCTTT. This rearrangement joins TRBV6-1 to TRBJ1-1; D not resolved. V was trimmed by 3 bases and J by 1 base, leaving 9 bases between them. The germline CDR1 and CDR2 sequences are MNHNS and SASEGT. The CDR3 has 14 amino acids.

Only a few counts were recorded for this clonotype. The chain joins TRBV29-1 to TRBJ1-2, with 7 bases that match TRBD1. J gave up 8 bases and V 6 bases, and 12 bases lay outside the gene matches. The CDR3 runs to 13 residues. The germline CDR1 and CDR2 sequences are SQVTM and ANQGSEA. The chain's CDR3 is CSVLTGVLEGYTF. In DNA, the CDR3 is TGCAGCGTACTAACAGGGGTTCTGGAAGGCTACACCTTC.

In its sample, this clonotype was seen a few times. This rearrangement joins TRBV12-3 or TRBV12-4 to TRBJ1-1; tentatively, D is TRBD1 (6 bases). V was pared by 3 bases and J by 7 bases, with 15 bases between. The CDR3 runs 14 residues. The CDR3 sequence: CASSFRGRDGEAFF. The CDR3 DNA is TGTGCCAGCAGTTTCCGGGGGCGGGATGGTGAAGCTTTCTTT.

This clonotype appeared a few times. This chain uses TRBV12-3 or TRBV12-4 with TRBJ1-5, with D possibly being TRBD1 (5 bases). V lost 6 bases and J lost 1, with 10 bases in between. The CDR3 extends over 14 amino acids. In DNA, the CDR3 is TGTGCCAGCAGCCCCGGGGGAAGCAATCAGCCCCAGCATTTT. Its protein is CASSPGGSNQPQHF.

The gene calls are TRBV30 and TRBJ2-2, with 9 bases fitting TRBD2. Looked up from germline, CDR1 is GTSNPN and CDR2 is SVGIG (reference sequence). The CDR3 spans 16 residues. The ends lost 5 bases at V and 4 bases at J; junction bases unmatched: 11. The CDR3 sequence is CAWGTSRVIFTGELFF. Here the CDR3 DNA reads TGTGCCTGGGGGACTAGCAGGGTTATTTTCACCGGGGAGCTGTTTTTT. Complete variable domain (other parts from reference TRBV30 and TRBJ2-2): SQTIHQWPATLVQPVGSPLSLECTVEGTSNPNLYWYRQAAGRGLQLLFYSVGIGQISSEVPQNLSASRPQDRQFILSSKKLLLSDSGFYLCAWGTSRVIFTGELFFGEGSRLTVL.

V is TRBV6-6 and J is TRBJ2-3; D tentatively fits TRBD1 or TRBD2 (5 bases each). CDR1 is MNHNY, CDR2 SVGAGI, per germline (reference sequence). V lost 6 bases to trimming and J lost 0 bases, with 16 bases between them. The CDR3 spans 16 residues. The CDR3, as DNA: TGTGCCAGCAGGCCTACCGGGGCTGCTAGCACAGATACGCAGTATTTT. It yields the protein CASRPTGAASTDTQYF.

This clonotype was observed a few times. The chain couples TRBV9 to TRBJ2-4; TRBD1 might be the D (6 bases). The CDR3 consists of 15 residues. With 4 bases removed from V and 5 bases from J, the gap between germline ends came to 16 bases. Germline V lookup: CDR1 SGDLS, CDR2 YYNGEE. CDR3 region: CASSFAGAQENIQYF. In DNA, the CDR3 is TGTGCCAGCAGCTTCGCAGGGGCCCAAGAAAACATTCAGTACTTC.

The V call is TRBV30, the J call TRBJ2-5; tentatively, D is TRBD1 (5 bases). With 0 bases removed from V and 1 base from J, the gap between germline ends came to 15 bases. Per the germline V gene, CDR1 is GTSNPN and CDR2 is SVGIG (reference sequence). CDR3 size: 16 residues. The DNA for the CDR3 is TGTGCCTGGAGTGTACTGGAAGGGGCGACCCAAGAGACCCAGTACTTC. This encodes CAWSVLEGATQETQYF.

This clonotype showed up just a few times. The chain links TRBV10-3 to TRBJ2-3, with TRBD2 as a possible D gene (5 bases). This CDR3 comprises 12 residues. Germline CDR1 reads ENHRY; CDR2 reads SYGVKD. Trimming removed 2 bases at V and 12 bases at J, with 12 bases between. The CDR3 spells CAISEGPGGQYF. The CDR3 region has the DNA TGTGCCATCAGTGAGGGACCCGGAGGACAGTATTTT.

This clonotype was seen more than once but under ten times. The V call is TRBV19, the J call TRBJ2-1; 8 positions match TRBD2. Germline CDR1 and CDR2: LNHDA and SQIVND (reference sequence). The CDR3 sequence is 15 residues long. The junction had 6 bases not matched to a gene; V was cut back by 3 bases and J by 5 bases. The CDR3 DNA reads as TGTGCCAGTAGTATTGGAATAGCGGGGAACAATGAGCAGTTCTTC. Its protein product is CASSIGIAGNNEQFF.

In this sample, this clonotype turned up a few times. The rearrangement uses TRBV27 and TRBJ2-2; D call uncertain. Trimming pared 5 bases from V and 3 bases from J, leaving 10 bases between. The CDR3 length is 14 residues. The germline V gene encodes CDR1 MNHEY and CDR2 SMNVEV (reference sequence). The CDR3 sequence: CASSPLKDTGELFF. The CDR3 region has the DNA TGTGCCAGCAGTCCGCTAAAAGACACCGGGGAGCTGTTTTTT.

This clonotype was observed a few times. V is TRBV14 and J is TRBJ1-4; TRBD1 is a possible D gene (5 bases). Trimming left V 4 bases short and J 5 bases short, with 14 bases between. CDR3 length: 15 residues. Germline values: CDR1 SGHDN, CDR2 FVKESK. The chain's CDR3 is CASSPQVGGNEKLFF. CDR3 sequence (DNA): TGTGCCAGCAGCCCCCAAGTGGGGGGGAATGAAAAACTGTTTTTT.

The CDR3 sequence: CASSLRRSPLHF. CDR3 in DNA: TGTGCCAGCAGCTTAAGAAGGAGCCCCCTCCACTTT. The gene calls are TRBV7-2 and TRBJ1-6; D is unresolved. This CDR3 comprises 12 residues. Trimming took off 2 bases at V and 13 bases at J, with 9 bases between the two ends. Looked up from germline, CDR1 is SGHTA and CDR2 is FQGNSA.

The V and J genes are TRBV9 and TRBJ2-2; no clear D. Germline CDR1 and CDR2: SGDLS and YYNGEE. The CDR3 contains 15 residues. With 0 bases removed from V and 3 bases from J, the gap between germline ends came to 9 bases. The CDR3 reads CASSVGVVDTGELFF. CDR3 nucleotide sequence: TGTGCCAGCAGCGTAGGAGTTGTCGACACCGGGGAGCTGTTTTTT.

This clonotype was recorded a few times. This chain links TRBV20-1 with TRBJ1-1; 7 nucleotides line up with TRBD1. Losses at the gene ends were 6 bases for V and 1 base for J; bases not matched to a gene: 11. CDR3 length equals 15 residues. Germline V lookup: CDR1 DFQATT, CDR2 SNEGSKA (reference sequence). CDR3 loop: CSARDSRAQNTEAFF. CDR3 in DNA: TGCAGTGCAAGGGACAGCCGAGCACAGAACACTGAAGCTTTCTTT.

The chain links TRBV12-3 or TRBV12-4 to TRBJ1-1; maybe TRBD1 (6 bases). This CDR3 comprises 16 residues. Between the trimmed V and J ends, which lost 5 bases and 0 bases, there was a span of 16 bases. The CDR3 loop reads CASSPPEEGVNTEAFF. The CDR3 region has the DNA TGTGCCAGCAGTCCCCCGGAAGAGGGGGTGAACACTGAAGCTTTCTTT.

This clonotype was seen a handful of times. CDR3 coding DNA: TGTGCCAGCAGTCAACCCAGGGCGTACGAGCAGTACTTC. Translation: CASSQPRAYEQYF. The chain recombines TRBV6-6 with TRBJ2-7, with a tentative D call TRBD1 (5 bases). Germline values: CDR1 MNHNY, CDR2 SVGAGI (reference sequence). Trimming stripped 5 bases from V and 4 bases from J, with 12 bases between. This CDR3 is built from 13 residues.

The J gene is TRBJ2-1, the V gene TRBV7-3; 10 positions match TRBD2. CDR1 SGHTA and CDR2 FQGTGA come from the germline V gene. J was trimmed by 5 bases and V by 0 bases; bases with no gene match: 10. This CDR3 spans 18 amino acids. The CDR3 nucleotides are TGTGCCAGCAGCTTAACACTAGTAGCGGGGGGTATCGACAATGAGCAGTTCTTC. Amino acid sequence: CASSLTLVAGGIDNEQFF.

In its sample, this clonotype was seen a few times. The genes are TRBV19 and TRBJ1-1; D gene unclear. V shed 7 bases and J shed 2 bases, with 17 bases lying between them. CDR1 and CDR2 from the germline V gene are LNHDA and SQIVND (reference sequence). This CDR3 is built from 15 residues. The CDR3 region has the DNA TGTGCCAGTACCTCAGGACCTGCTATTAACACTGAAGCTTTCTTT. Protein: CASTSGPAINTEAFF.

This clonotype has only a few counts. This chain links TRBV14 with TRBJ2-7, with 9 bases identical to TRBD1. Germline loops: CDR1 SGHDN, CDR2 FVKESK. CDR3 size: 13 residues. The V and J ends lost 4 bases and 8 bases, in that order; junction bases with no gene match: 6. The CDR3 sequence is CASSPHRGRQQYF. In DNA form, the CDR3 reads TGTGCCAGCAGCCCCCACAGGGGGCGTCAGCAGTACTTC.

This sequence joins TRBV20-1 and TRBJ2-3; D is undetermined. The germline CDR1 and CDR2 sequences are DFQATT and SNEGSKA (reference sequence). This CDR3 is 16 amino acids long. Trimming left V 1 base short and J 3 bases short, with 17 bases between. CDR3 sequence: CSARVGGSLTTDTQYF. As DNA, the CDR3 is TGCAGTGCTAGAGTTGGTGGCTCCTTGACGACAGATACGCAGTATTTT.

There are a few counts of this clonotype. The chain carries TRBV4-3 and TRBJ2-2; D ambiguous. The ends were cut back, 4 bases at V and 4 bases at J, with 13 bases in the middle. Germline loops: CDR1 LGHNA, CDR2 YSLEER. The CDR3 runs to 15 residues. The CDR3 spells CASSRGRTPTGELFF. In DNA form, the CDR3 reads TGCGCCAGCAGCCGCGGAAGAACTCCCACCGGGGAGCTGTTTTTT.

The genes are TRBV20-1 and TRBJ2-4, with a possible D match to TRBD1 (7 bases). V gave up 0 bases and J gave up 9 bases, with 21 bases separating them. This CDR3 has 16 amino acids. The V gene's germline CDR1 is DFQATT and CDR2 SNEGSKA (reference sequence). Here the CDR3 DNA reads TGCAGTGCTAGAGATCTATATAGAGGAGGGGGCGGCATTCAGTACTTC. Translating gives CSARDLYRGGGGIQYF.

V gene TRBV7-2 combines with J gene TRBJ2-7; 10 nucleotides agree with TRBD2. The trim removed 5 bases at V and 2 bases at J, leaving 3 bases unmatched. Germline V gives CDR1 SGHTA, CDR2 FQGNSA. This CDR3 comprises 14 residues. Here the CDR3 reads CASSEREGPYEQYF. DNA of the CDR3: TGTGCCAGCAGCGAGCGGGAGGGCCCCTACGAGCAGTACTTC.

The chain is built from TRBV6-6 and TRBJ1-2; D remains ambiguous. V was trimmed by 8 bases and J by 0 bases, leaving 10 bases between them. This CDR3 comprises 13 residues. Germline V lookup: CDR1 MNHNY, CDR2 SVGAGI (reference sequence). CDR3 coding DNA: TGTGCCAGCCGTCTCCGGACTAACTATGGCTACACCTTC. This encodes CASRLRTNYGYTF.

The CDR3 region is CASSSPHPGLGYEQYF. The CDR3 bases are TGTGCCAGCAGTTCACCCCACCCGGGACTAGGCTACGAGCAGTACTTC. The J gene is TRBJ2-7, the V gene TRBV25-1; 8 positions match TRBD2. Germline lookup yields CDR1 MGHDK and CDR2 SYGVNS. The CDR3 sequence is 16 residues long. The V and J ends lost 5 bases and 3 bases, in that order; junction bases with no gene match: 12.

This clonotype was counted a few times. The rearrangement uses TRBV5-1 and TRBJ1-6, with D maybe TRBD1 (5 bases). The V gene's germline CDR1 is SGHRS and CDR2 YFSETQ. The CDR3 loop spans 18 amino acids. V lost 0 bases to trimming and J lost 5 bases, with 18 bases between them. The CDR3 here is CASSLAGAGRANNSPLHF. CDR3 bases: TGCGCCAGCAGCTTGGCCGGGGCAGGGCGGGCAAATAATTCACCCCTCCACTTT.